These 28 T cell receptor beta chains were all obtained from the same sample, sequenced in a study of low-dose radiotherapy and immunotherapy resistance in tumors. TRAV and TRBV primers primed cDNA for both TCRalpha and TCRbeta. Amplification, which lasted 20 to 25 PCR cycles, used a constant-region primer and V-primer adapter to amplify TCRs. Via MiXCR, TCRdb re-called the reads, giving one row per CDR3 protein. The repertoire includes 60,000 to 75,000 distinct CDR3 sequences, 26% of them detected once, and less than 8% sits in the top ten. The time point: before trial treatment. The sample in question was PBMCs, obtained before treatment. These receptors were collected from a male donor with rectosigmoid adenocarcinoma.

This clonotype was seen ten or more times. The CDR3 region is CASSPRSSGSNEQFF. The CDR3 nucleotides read TGTGCCAGCAGCCCGAGGTCTAGCGGGAGTAATGAGCAGTTCTTC. V gene TRBV7-3 combines with J gene TRBJ2-1, with 10 bases aligning to TRBD2. This CDR3 has 15 amino acids. Germline V lookup: CDR1 SGHTA, CDR2 FQGTGA. V lost 5 bases to trimming and J lost 7 bases; unmatched junction nucleotides: 8.

This sequence joins TRBV15 and TRBJ1-5; 7 positions agree with TRBD1. Germline CDR1 and CDR2: LNHNV and YYDKDF (reference sequence). This CDR3 is built from 16 residues. Germline trimming cut 6 bases from V and 0 bases from J; bases unmatched to any gene: 8. The CDR3 loop is CATRTGSRDSNQPQHF. CDR3 sequence (DNA): TGTGCCACCAGGACAGGGTCCCGGGATAGCAATCAGCCCCAGCATTTT.

This clonotype was observed at least ten times. J is TRBJ2-6 and V is TRBV19; maybe TRBD1 (6 bases). V lost 4 bases, J lost 0 bases, and 10 bases lay in between. The germline gives CDR1 LNHDA, CDR2 SQIVND (reference sequence). The CDR3 sequence is 16 residues long. Written as DNA, the CDR3 is TGTGCCAGTAGTAGAGGACAGAGCTCTGGGGCCAACGTCCTGACTTTC. Encoded protein: CASSRGQSSGANVLTF. Drawing the rest from reference TRBV19 and TRBJ2-6, the complete variable domain is DGGITQSPKYLFRKEGQNVTLSCEQNLNHDAMYWYRQDPGQGLRLIYYSQIVNDFQKGDIAEGYSVSREKKESFPLTVTSAQKNPTAFYLCASSRGQSSGANVLTFGAGSRLTVL.

This clonotype was observed at least ten times. The V gene is TRBV5-1, the J gene TRBJ2-2; 7 positions match TRBD1. This CDR3 comprises 16 residues. The V gene end was trimmed by 3 bases and the J gene end by 0 bases; junction bases not matched to a gene: 5. Germline-derived CDR1 and CDR2 are SGHRS and YFSETQ. CDR3 DNA: TGCGCCAGCAGCTGGACAGGCTTATCGAACACCGGGGAGCTGTTTTTT. Its translation: CASSWTGLSNTGELFF.

The gene calls are TRBV20-1 and TRBJ2-2; D gene uncertain. Germline V lookup: CDR1 DFQATT, CDR2 SNEGSKA (reference sequence). This CDR3 comprises 14 residues. V dropped 5 bases and J dropped 0 bases, with 10 bases sitting between them. The CDR3, as DNA: TGCAGTGCTCAGCGACCAACGAACACCGGGGAGCTGTTTTTT. This sequence encodes CSAQRPTNTGELFF.

This clonotype was counted ten times or more. V and J are TRBV5-1 and TRBJ2-3; 9 bases are shared with TRBD2. Germline V CDR1 and CDR2: SGHRS, YFSETQ. With 4 bases clipped from V and 0 bases from J, the junction kept 6 bases outside the gene matches. This CDR3 region has 16 residues. CDR3 protein: CASSIGTSTSTDTQYF. CDR3 nucleotide sequence: TGCGCCAGCAGCATCGGGACTAGCACAAGCACAGATACGCAGTATTTT.

The chain uses TRBV27 and TRBJ2-4; D perhaps matches TRBD2 (7 bases). The CDR3 spans 16 residues. Germline V lookup: CDR1 MNHEY, CDR2 SMNVEV (reference sequence). Trimming took off 5 bases at V and 7 bases at J, with 21 bases between the two ends. The CDR3 bases are TGTGCCAGCAGTCCCCTTACTCGGGGAGGGGGGAACATTCAGTACTTC. It codes for CASSPLTRGGGNIQYF.

The chain employs TRBV28 and TRBJ1-3, with a tentative D call TRBD1 (5 bases). Trimming left V 1 base short and J 2 bases short, with 12 bases between. This CDR3 comprises 16 residues. Germline CDR1 reads MDHEN; CDR2 reads SYDVKM. CDR3 sequence (DNA): TGTGCCAGCAGTTTATACCTACAGGTTACTGGAAACACCATATATTTT. It translates to CASSLYLQVTGNTIYF.

This clonotype has a count of ten or more. J is TRBJ1-5 and V is TRBV19; D unresolved. This CDR3 spans 12 amino acids. V was cut by 2 bases and J by 1 base, with 0 bases left in between. Germline V gives CDR1 LNHDA, CDR2 SQIVND (reference sequence). The CDR3 sequence: CASSISNQPQHF. CDR3 nucleotides: TGTGCCAGTAGTATAAGCAATCAGCCCCAGCATTTT.

This clonotype has a count of ten or more. This rearrangement joins TRBV7-2 to TRBJ2-2; tentative D call: TRBD1 (6 bases). V lost 5 bases and J lost 6, with 25 bases in between. Germline CDR1 is SGHTA and CDR2 is FQGNSA. This CDR3 region has 18 residues. CDR3 loop: CASSPLSIQGNRPGELFF. The CDR3 coding sequence is TGTGCCAGCAGCCCGCTTTCCATACAGGGAAACAGGCCCGGGGAGCTGTTTTTT.

This clonotype was observed many times. This chain joins TRBV12-3 or TRBV12-4 and TRBJ1-2; D gene uncertain. The V end lost 5 bases, the J end lost 3 bases, and 4 bases lay between the germline ends. This CDR3 has 11 residues. The CDR3 loop reads CASSLYYGYTF. The CDR3 DNA reads TGTGCCAGCAGTCTCTACTATGGCTACACCTTC.

This clonotype was recorded at least ten times. The chain employs TRBV20-1 and TRBJ2-1; the D gene is possibly TRBD2 (5 bases). Germline V gives CDR1 DFQATT, CDR2 SNEGSKA (reference sequence). The V end was cut by 4 bases, the J end by 6 bases, with 13 bases between. The CDR3 is made up of 13 amino acids. CDR3 nucleotides: TGCAGTGCTACCGTCGAGGCGGGCAATGAGCAGTTCTTC. Its translation is CSATVEAGNEQFF.

This clonotype showed up many times. The chain joins TRBV6-2 or TRBV6-3 to TRBJ2-7; 8 bases are shared with TRBD2. This CDR3 comprises 15 residues. The germline gives CDR1 MNHEY, CDR2 SVGEGT. The ends lost 4 bases at V and 5 bases at J; junction bases unmatched: 10. The CDR3, as DNA: TGTGCCAGCAGTTTACCTCGGGAGGGTGTGCACGAGCAGTACTTC. Its protein product is CASSLPREGVHEQYF.

This clonotype was seen ten or more times. This chain joins TRBV20-1 and TRBJ2-7; 12 bases fit TRBD2. Germline loops: CDR1 DFQATT, CDR2 SNEGSKA (reference sequence). V shed 7 bases, J shed 4 bases, and the junction held 17 bases outside the gene matches. CDR3 size: 17 residues. CDR3 coding DNA: TGCAGTGTCACAGGGGCGGCTAGCGGGAGGGCCCCTTACGAGCAGTACGTC. Translating gives CSVTGAASGRAPYEQYV.

Ten or more counts support this clonotype. The chain is built from TRBV14 and TRBJ1-4; 8 bases agree with TRBD1. Germline V lookup: CDR1 SGHDN, CDR2 FVKESK. V shed 1 base, J shed 5 bases, and the junction held 6 bases outside the gene matches. The CDR3 is 16 amino acids. The CDR3 nucleotides read TGTGCCAGCAGCCAAGGGAGACAGGGGTTGAATGAAAAACTGTTTTTT. It yields the protein CASSQGRQGLNEKLFF.

Many counts were recorded for this clonotype. J is TRBJ2-7 and V is TRBV25-1; 8 positions agree with TRBD2. Germline V CDR1 and CDR2: MGHDK, SYGVNS. The CDR3 spans 14 residues. V lost 3 bases to trimming and J lost 1 base; unmatched junction nucleotides: 2. Here the CDR3 reads CASSDGTSSYEQYF. The CDR3 bases are TGTGCCAGCAGTGACGGGACTAGTTCCTACGAGCAGTACTTC.

There are many counts of this clonotype. The rearrangement joins TRBV9 to TRBJ2-3; 7 bases agree with TRBD1. The CDR3 runs 14 residues. V lost 0 bases and J lost 5; bases outside the gene matches: 3. Germline CDR1 is SGDLS and CDR2 is YYNGEE. This CDR3 is CASSVATGKDTQYF. The CDR3 bases are TGTGCCAGCAGCGTAGCGACAGGGAAAGATACGCAGTATTTT.

V usage is TRBV3-1 and J usage is TRBJ2-7, with D unresolved. The germline V gene has CDR1 LGHDT and CDR2 YNNKEL (reference sequence). The CDR3 totals 13 residues. Trimming took 8 bases from V and 4 from J, leaving 15 bases between them. CDR3 amino acids: CASRARQGYEQYF. Here the CDR3 DNA reads TGTGCCAGCCGTGCGCGTCAAGGGTACGAGCAGTACTTC.

The table lists this clonotype with a few counts. This chain connects TRBV7-8 to TRBJ1-5; D ambiguous. V was cut by 5 bases and J by 4 bases, with 15 bases left in between. This CDR3 is built from 15 residues. Germline V lookup: CDR1 SGHVS, CDR2 FQNEAQ. CDR3 DNA: TGTGCCAGCAGCCCCGGACGGATCGGGAATCAGCCCCAGCATTTT. This sequence encodes CASSPGRIGNQPQHF.

The chain recombines TRBV20-1 with TRBJ1-1; a possible D gene is TRBD1 (5 bases). Trimming removed 8 bases at V and 1 base at J, with 14 bases between. CDR3 length: 13 residues. CDR1 and CDR2 from the germline V gene are DFQATT and SNEGSKA (reference sequence). The CDR3 DNA sequence: TGCAGTCCGAGCCAGGGAGGGAACACTGAAGCTTTCTTT. This codes for CSPSQGGNTEAFF.

This clonotype was picked up many times. This chain links TRBV18 with TRBJ2-6; D gene ambiguous. In germline, CDR1 is KGHSH, CDR2 LQKENI. V gave up 6 bases and J gave up 0 bases, with 15 bases separating them. This CDR3 has 17 residues. The CDR3 reads CASSPISISSGANVLTF. The CDR3, as DNA: TGTGCCAGCTCGCCGATTTCGATCAGCTCTGGGGCCAACGTCCTGACTTTC. Based on the CDR3 plus reference TRBV18 and TRBJ2-6, the full variable domain is NAGVMQNPRHLVRRRGQEARLRCSPMKGHSHVYWYRQLPEEGLKFMVYLQKENIIDESGMPKERFSAEFPKEGPSILRIQQVVRGDSAAYFCASSPISISSGANVLTFGAGSRLTVL.

With respect to this clonotype: It is likely a read error: a sequence one base away is far more abundant. The chain combines TRBV9 with TRBJ2-5, with D possibly matching TRBD1 (5 bases). The CDR3 loop spans 14 amino acids. The germline V gene has CDR1 SGDLS and CDR2 YYNGEE. Trimming cost V 4 bases and J 3 bases, with 13 bases left between them. The CDR3 DNA reads as TGTGCCAGCAGCAGGGGATTCGGAGAAGAGACCCAGTACTTC. Protein: CASSRGFGEETQYF.

In this sample, this clonotype turned up many times. The chain combines TRBV4-1 with TRBJ2-3; no definite D call. The length of the CDR3 is 17 residues. In germline, CDR1 is MGHRA, CDR2 YSYEKL. The V gene lost 0 bases and the J gene lost 2 bases, with 15 bases spanning the gap. CDR3 amino acids: CASSQDQTTVNTDTQYF. In DNA form, the CDR3 reads TGCGCCAGCAGCCAAGATCAGACGACGGTCAACACAGATACGCAGTATTTT.

Worth noting for this clonotype: This likely traces to a read error, being one base from a far larger clone. This rearrangement joins TRBV5-3 to TRBJ2-2; the match to TRBD1 covers 10 bases. TRBV5-3 is known as an ORF, though its function is uncertain. V was clipped by 8 bases and J by 0 bases; unmatched bases: 10. The CDR3 loop spans 17 amino acids. CDR3 nucleotides: TGTGCCAGCAACCAATTAGGACAGGGGGCGAACACCGGGGAGCTGTTTTTT. Its translation: CASNQLGQGANTGELFF.

As concerns this clonotype: A read error is likely here: a far larger clone is one base away. The rearrangement links TRBV25-1 to TRBJ2-1; weak D call: TRBD2 (6 bases). Germline assignment: CDR1 MGHDK and CDR2 SYGVNS. The CDR3 covers 13 residues. The ends were cut back, 2 bases at V and 10 bases at J, with 12 bases in the middle. CDR3 sequence reads: CASSEPPRGEQFF. In nucleotides, the CDR3 is TGTGCCAGCAGTGAACCCCCTCGGGGGGAGCAGTTCTTC.

This clonotype was seen repeatedly, ten times or more. The chain is built from TRBV29-1 and TRBJ1-2, with 9 bases identical to TRBD1. The CDR3 is 13 amino acids. After removal of 7 bases from V and 7 bases from J, the junction contained 10 bases not matched to a gene. Germline CDR1 is SQVTM and CDR2 is ANQGSEA. CDR3 sequence (DNA): TGCAGCGCCGCGGCCCACAGGGGGCTTGGCTACACCTTC. This translates into CSAAAHRGLGYTF.

This clonotype came up many times. This chain joins TRBV2 and TRBJ1-4; possible D gene TRBD1, 6 bases. The CDR3 has 15 amino acids. V shed 6 bases and J shed 0 bases, with 11 bases lying between them. The germline gives CDR1 SNHLY, CDR2 FYNNEI. The CDR3 loop reads CASRQGPATNEKLFF. The CDR3 DNA reads TGTGCCAGCAGACAGGGACCCGCAACTAATGAAAAACTGTTTTTT.

This clonotype appeared many times. This chain links TRBV24-1 with TRBJ1-1; D may be TRBD1 (5 bases). The CDR3 runs 15 residues. With 2 bases removed from V and 3 bases from J, the gap between germline ends came to 12 bases. Germline V gene sequence: CDR1 KGHDR, CDR2 SFDVKD. CDR3 bases: TGTGCCACCAGTGATTCCGGAGGGGTAGACACTGAAGCTTTCTTT. Amino acid sequence: CATSDSGGVDTEAFF.